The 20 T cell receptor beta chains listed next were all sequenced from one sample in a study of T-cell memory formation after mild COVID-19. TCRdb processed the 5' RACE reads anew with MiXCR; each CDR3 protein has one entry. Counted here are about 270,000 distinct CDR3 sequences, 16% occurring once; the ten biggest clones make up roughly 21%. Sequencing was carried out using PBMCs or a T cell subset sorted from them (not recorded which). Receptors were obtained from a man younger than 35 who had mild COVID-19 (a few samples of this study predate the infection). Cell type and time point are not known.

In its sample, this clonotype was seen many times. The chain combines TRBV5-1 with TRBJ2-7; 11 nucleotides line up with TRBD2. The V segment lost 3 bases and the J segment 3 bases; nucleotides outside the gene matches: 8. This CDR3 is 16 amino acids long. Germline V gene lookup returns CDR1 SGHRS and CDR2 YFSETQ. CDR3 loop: CASSSGPTSGVYEQYV. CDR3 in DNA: TGCGCCAGCAGCTCCGGGCCGACTAGCGGGGTCTACGAGCAGTACGTC.

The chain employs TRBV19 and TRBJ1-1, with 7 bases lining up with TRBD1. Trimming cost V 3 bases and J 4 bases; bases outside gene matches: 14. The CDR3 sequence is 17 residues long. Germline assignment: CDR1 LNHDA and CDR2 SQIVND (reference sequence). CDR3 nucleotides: TGTGCCAGTAGTATCGACAGGGAAACGAGATTTGTCACTGAAGCTTTCTTT. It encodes CASSIDRETRFVTEAFF.

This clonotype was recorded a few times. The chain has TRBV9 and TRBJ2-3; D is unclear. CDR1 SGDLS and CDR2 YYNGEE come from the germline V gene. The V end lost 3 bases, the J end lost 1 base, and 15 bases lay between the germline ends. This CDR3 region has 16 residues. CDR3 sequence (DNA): TGTGCCAGCAGCGCTGGGGTAGATCCGGGCACAGATACGCAGTATTTT. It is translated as CASSAGVDPGTDTQYF. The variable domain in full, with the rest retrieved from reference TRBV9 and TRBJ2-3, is DSGVTQTPKHLITATGQRVTLRCSPRSGDLSVYWYQQSLDQGLQFLIQYYNGEERAKGNILERFSAQQFPDLHSELNLSSLELGDSALYFCASSAGVDPGTDTQYFGPGTRLTVL.

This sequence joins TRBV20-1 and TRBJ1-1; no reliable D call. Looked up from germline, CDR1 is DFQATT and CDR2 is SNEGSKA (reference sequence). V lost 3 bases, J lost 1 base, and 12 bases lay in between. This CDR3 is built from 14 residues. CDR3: CSARASSTNTEAFF. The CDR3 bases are TGCAGTGCTAGGGCCAGCTCTACGAACACTGAAGCTTTCTTT.

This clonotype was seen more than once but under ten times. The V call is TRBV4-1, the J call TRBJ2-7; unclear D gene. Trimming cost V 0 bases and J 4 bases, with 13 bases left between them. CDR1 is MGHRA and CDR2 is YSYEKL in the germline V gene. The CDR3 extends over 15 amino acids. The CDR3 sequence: CASSQEVRVGYEQYF. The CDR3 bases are TGCGCCAGCAGCCAAGAGGTCCGGGTAGGGTACGAGCAGTACTTC.

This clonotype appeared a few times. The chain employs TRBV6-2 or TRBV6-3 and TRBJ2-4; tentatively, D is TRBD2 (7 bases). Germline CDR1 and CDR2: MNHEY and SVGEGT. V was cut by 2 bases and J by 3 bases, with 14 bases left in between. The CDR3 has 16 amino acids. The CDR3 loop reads CASSYGGALVKNIQYF. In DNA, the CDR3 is TGTGCCAGCAGTTACGGGGGGGCTTTGGTCAAAAACATTCAGTACTTC.

CDR3 sequence: CASSPPNGGYEQYV. In DNA, the CDR3 is TGTGCCAGCTCACCACCGAACGGGGGGTACGAGCAGTACGTC. V is TRBV18 and J is TRBJ2-7; 7 bases are a match to TRBD2. The CDR3 runs to 14 residues. V trimming: 0 bases; J trimming: 4 bases; junction bases outside the gene matches: 3. Germline lookup yields CDR1 KGHSH and CDR2 LQKENI.

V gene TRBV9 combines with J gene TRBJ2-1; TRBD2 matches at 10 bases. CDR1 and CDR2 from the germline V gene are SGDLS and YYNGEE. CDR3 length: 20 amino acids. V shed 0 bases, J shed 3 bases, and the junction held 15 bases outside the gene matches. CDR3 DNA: TGTGCCAGCAGCGTAGCCCCGCGGAGCGGGGGGGCTTTATACTACAATGAGCAGTTCTTC. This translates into CASSVAPRSGGALYYNEQFF.

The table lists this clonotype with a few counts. The CDR3 DNA follows: TGCGCCAGCAGCTTAAGCGGGGCTGAGGGCTACACCTTC. The encoded protein is CASSLSGAEGYTF. The chain employs TRBV5-1 and TRBJ1-2, with D maybe TRBD1 (5 bases). V was cut by 2 bases and J by 8 bases, with 13 bases left in between. Germline loops: CDR1 SGHRS, CDR2 YFSETQ. The CDR3 covers 13 residues.

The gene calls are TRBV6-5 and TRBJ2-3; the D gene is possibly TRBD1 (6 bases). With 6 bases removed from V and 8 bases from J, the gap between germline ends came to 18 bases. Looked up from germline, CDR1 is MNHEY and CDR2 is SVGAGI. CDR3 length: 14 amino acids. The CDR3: CASRPWAQGSTQYF. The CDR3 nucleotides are TGTGCCAGCAGGCCCTGGGCACAGGGCTCTACGCAGTATTTT.

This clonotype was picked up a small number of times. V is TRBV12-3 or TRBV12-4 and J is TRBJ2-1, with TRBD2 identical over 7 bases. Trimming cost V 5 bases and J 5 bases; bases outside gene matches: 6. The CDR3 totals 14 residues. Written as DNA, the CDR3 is TGTGCCAGCAGTAGCGCGGGGGTCCACAATGAGCAGTTCTTC. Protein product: CASSSAGVHNEQFF.

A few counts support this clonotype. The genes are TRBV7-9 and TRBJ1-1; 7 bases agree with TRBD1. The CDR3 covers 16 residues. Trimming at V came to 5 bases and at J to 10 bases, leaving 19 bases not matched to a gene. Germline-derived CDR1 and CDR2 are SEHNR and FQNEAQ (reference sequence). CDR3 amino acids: CASSGALEGLQGRAFF. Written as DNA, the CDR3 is TGTGCCAGCAGCGGGGCCCTTGAGGGCTTACAGGGGCGAGCTTTCTTT.

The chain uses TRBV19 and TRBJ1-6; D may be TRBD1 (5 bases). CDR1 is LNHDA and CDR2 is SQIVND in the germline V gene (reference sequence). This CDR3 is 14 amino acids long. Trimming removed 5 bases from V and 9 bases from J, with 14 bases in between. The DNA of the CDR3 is TGTGCCAGTAGTCTCCTCGGTAGGGGTTCACCCCTCCACTTT. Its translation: CASSLLGRGSPLHF.

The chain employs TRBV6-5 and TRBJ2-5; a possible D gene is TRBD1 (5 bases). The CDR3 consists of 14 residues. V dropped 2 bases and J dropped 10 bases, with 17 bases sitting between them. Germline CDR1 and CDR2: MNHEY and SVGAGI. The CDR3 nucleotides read TGTGCCAGCAGTTACGAAAGACAGACCCCGTTCCAGTACTTC. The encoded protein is CASSYERQTPFQYF.

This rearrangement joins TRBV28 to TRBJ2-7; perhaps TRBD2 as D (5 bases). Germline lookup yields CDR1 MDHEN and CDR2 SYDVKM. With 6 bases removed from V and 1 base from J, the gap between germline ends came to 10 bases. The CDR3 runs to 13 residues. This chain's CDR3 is CASSSTSSYEQYV. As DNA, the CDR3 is TGTGCCAGCAGCTCTACTAGTTCCTACGAGCAGTACGTC.

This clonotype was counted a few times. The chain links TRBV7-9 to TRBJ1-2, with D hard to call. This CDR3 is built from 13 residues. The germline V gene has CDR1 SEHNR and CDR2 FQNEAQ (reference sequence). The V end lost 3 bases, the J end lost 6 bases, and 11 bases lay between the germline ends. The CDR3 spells CASSLPGSDGYTF. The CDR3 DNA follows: TGTGCCAGCAGCTTGCCGGGGTCGGATGGCTACACCTTC.

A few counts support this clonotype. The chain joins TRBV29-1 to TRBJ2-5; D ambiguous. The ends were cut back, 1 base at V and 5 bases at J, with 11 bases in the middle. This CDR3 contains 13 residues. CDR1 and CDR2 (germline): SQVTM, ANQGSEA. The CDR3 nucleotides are TGCAGCGTTGAAGGAGAAGATAGGGAGACCCAGTACTTC. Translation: CSVEGEDRETQYF.

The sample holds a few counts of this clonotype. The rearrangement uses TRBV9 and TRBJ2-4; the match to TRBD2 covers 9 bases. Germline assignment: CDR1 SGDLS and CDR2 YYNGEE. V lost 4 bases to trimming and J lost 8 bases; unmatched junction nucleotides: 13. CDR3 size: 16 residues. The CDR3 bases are TGTGCCAGCAGCTTAGGGACTAGCCAGGCGGCGGACATTCAGTACTTC. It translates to CASSLGTSQAADIQYF.

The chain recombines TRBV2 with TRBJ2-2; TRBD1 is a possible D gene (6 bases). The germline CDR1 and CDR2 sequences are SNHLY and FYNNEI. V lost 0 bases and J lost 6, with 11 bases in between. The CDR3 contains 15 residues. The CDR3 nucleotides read TGTGCCAGCAGTGAAGCCAATCAGGGGTCCGGGGAGCTGTTTTTT. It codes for CASSEANQGSGELFF.

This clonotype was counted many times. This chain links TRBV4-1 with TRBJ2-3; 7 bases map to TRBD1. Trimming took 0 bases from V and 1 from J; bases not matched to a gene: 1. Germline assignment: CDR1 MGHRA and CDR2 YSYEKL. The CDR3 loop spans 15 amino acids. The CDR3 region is CASSQDDRGTDTQYF. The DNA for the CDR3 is TGCGCCAGCAGCCAAGATGACAGGGGCACAGATACGCAGTATTTT.